This note documents a single T cell receptor beta chain sequence. V shed 6 bases and J shed 8 bases, with 12 bases lying between them. CDR3 size: 12 residues. The germline CDR1 and CDR2 sequences are LGHNA and YNFKEQ. The source of the sample is a study of cytomegalovirus exposure and HLA in healthy donors. PCR used 60 Vbeta primers and 13 Jbeta primers. Method: immunoSEQ multiplex PCR; TCRdb's copy keeps in-frame clones and lacks some. This table lists roughly 60,000 clones. Sample: PBMCs. The receptor comes from a woman younger than 35 in good health and CMV-seronegative. The chain combines TRBV4-2 with TRBJ2-3; tentatively, D is TRBD1 (5 bases). In DNA, the CDR3 is TGTGCCAGCAGGTTAGGGGCTGGTACGCAGTATTTT. This sequence encodes CASRLGAGTQYF.